These 24 T cell receptor beta chains were sequenced from one sample in a study of blood T cell repertoires in COVID-19. Profiled with immunoSEQ multiplex PCR; TCRdb holds only in-frame clones, not every one. This table has over 100,000 clones, 65% to 85% appearing once. The sequenced sample consisted of peripheral blood. The source of these receptors is a woman aged 70-85 years with acute or convalescent COVID-19.

The chain is built from TRBV19 and TRBJ2-3, with D unresolved. This CDR3 is built from 14 residues. V dropped 9 bases and J dropped 0 bases, with 13 bases sitting between them. From germline, CDR1 is LNHDA and CDR2 SQIVND (reference sequence). The CDR3 sequence is CASHAEASTDTQYF. The CDR3 bases are TGTGCCAGCCACGCCGAGGCGAGCACAGATACGCAGTATTTT.

The chain has TRBV7-2 and TRBJ2-3; possible D gene TRBD2, 6 bases. The CDR3 is 14 residues long. In germline, CDR1 is SGHTA, CDR2 FQGNSA. V was cut by 6 bases and J by 1 base, with 11 bases left in between. DNA of the CDR3: TGTGCCAGCAGGCTAGCGCGAGGCACAGATACGCAGTATTTT. Protein: CASRLARGTDTQYF.

In this sample, this clone turned up once. The V gene is TRBV6-5, the J gene TRBJ1-5; D is ambiguous. From germline, CDR1 is MNHEY and CDR2 SVGAGI. The CDR3 loop spans 13 amino acids. Deletions cut 6 bases from V and 0 bases from J, with 6 bases between. DNA of the CDR3: TGTGCCAGCAGGGAGTTTAGCAATCAGCCCCAGCATTTT. As protein: CASREFSNQPQHF.

This sequence joins TRBV11-3 and TRBJ2-2; D is perhaps TRBD1 (5 bases). Germline V gives CDR1 SGHNT, CDR2 YENEEA. V was pared by 1 base and J by 0 bases, with 9 bases between. The CDR3 length is 16 residues. The CDR3 coding sequence is TGTGCCAGCAGCTTAGGGGTGACAGCGAACACCGGGGAGCTGTTTTTT. This encodes CASSLGVTANTGELFF. Full variable domain (outside the CDR3, taken from reference TRBV11-3 and TRBJ2-2): EAGVVQSPRYKIIEKKQPVAFWCNPISGHNTLYWYLQNLGQGPELLIRYENEEAVDDSQLPKDRFSAERLKGVDSTLKIQPAELGDSAVYLCASSLGVTANTGELFFGEGSRLTVL.

The chain recombines TRBV7-2 with TRBJ2-4; D might be TRBD1 (6 bases). The CDR3 extends over 18 amino acids. Germline assignment: CDR1 SGHTA and CDR2 FQGNSA. Deletions cut 6 bases from V and 1 base from J, with 22 bases between. CDR3 bases: TGTGCCAGCAGGCTTTCCCAACAACAGGGCTTTGCCAAAAACATTCAGTACTTC. Encoded protein: CASRLSQQQGFAKNIQYF.

CDR3: CSASTGGPNQPQHF. The DNA of the CDR3 is TGCAGTGCTAGTACAGGGGGCCCCAATCAGCCCCAGCATTTT. The rearrangement links TRBV20-1 to TRBJ1-5, with 9 bases lining up with TRBD1. The trim removed 3 bases at V and 3 bases at J, leaving 3 bases unmatched. Germline assignment: CDR1 DFQATT and CDR2 SNEGSKA (reference sequence). The CDR3 totals 14 residues.

This clone rates as medium-sized. The chain couples TRBV6-4 to TRBJ2-2, with a tentative D call TRBD2 (5 bases). CDR3 size: 15 residues. V gave up 2 bases and J gave up 0 bases, with 7 bases separating them. From germline, CDR1 is MRHNA and CDR2 SNTAGT. The CDR3 region has the DNA TGTGCCAGCAGTGACGGGGAGACGAACACCGGGGAGCTGTTTTTT. Translating it yields CASSDGETNTGELFF.

CDR3 residues: CASSFRQGAVSEKLFF. CDR3 sequence (DNA): TGTGCCAGCAGCTTTCGTCAGGGGGCAGTCAGTGAAAAACTGTTTTTT. The J gene is TRBJ1-4, the V gene TRBV11-2, with TRBD1 identical over 8 bases. The CDR3 length is 16 residues. CDR1 and CDR2 (germline): SGHAT, FQNNGV. The junction had 10 bases not matched to a gene; V was cut back by 3 bases and J by 7 bases.

V gene TRBV3-1 (or the pseudogene TRBV3-2) combines with J gene TRBJ1-6; D is unresolved. Trimming stripped 1 base from V and 0 bases from J, with 13 bases between. Germline V gene lookup returns CDR1 LGHDT and CDR2 YNNKEL (reference sequence). The CDR3 runs 18 residues. CDR3 sequence reads: CASSQGWEARSYNSPLHF. CDR3 coding DNA: TGTGCCAGCAGCCAAGGGTGGGAGGCTCGCTCCTATAATTCACCCCTCCACTTT.

This clone was counted once. The rearrangement uses TRBV4-1 and TRBJ2-2, with unresolved D. This CDR3 is built from 13 residues. CDR1 MGHRA and CDR2 YSYEKL come from the germline V gene. The ends were cut back, 0 bases at V and 8 bases at J, with 7 bases in the middle. The CDR3 region is CASSQDLAGELFF. The CDR3 DNA follows: TGCGCCAGCAGCCAAGATCTTGCGGGGGAGCTGTTTTTT.

This chain joins TRBV7-9 and TRBJ1-2; tentatively, D is TRBD1 (6 bases). Germline CDR1 SEHNR, CDR2 FQNEAQ (reference sequence). V was cut by 5 bases and J by 2 bases, with 15 bases left in between. The CDR3 runs 15 residues. The CDR3 sequence: CASSLPVGGNYGYTF. The CDR3 DNA is TGTGCCAGCAGCCTCCCCGTTGGGGGCAACTATGGCTACACCTTC.

The chain links TRBV11-2 to TRBJ2-3; TRBD1 matches at 7 bases. V was pared by 5 bases and J by 0 bases, with 5 bases of the junction left unmatched. The length of the CDR3 is 15 residues. The V gene's germline CDR1 is SGHAT and CDR2 FQNNGV. This CDR3 is CASSRSGQSTDTQYF. The CDR3 nucleotides are TGTGCCAGCAGCAGATCGGGACAGAGCACAGATACGCAGTATTTT.

V usage is TRBV7-2 and J usage is TRBJ2-2; maybe TRBD1 (6 bases). V gave up 2 bases and J gave up 6 bases, with 16 bases separating them. The germline V gene has CDR1 SGHTA and CDR2 FQGNSA. This CDR3 comprises 16 residues. The CDR3 is CASSLSTTTGPGELFF. The CDR3 nucleotides are TGTGCCAGCAGCTTATCAACAACTACAGGGCCCGGGGAGCTGTTTTTT.

V and J are TRBV2 and TRBJ1-1, with 8 bases matching TRBD1. This CDR3 has 14 amino acids. Germline-derived CDR1 and CDR2 are SNHLY and FYNNEI. V lost 7 bases and J lost 4; bases outside the gene matches: 8. CDR3 bases: TGTGCCAGCAAGCCTCAGGGGGCGAGCACTGAAGCTTTCTTT. This encodes CASKPQGASTEAFF.

The chain uses TRBV19 and TRBJ1-1; weak D call: TRBD1 (5 bases). Trimming cost V 6 bases and J 2 bases, with 16 bases left between them. The CDR3 covers 15 residues. Germline CDR1 LNHDA, CDR2 SQIVND (reference sequence). Here the CDR3 reads CASSQSGVGNTEAFF. The DNA for the CDR3 is TGTGCCAGTAGCCAGTCGGGGGTGGGAAACACTGAAGCTTTCTTT.

This rearrangement joins TRBV6-2 or TRBV6-3 to TRBJ2-2; D call uncertain. Deletions cut 5 bases from V and 5 bases from J, with 18 bases between. This CDR3 is 16 amino acids long. Per the germline V gene, CDR1 is MNHEY and CDR2 is SVGEGT. CDR3 region: CASSHERHRLTGELFF. The CDR3 DNA reads as TGTGCCAGCAGTCACGAGAGACACCGATTAACCGGGGAGCTGTTTTTT.

By sample share, this clone is medium-sized. The gene calls are TRBV5-1 and TRBJ2-2, with 10 bases that match TRBD2. The CDR3 runs to 16 residues. In germline, CDR1 is SGHRS, CDR2 YFSETQ. The junction had 4 bases not matched to a gene; V was cut back by 1 base and J by 4 bases. The CDR3 loop reads CASSLSGGAGTGELFF. The CDR3 region has the DNA TGCGCCAGCAGCTTGAGCGGGGGGGCAGGCACCGGGGAGCTGTTTTTT.

The DNA for the CDR3 is TGCGCCAGCAGCCAAGTTACAGGCGATCAGCCCCAGCATTTT. Its translation: CASSQVTGDQPQHF. V gene TRBV4-1 combines with J gene TRBJ1-5; tentative D call: TRBD1 (5 bases). This CDR3 has 14 amino acids. The germline CDR1 and CDR2 sequences are MGHRA and YSYEKL. Trimming left V 1 base short and J 5 bases short, with 9 bases between.

In this sample, this clone turned up a few times. The chain uses TRBV2 and TRBJ1-4; 8 nucleotides agree with TRBD1. Germline V gene lookup returns CDR1 SNHLY and CDR2 FYNNEI. V lost 5 bases and J lost 7; bases outside the gene matches: 0. The CDR3 loop spans 12 amino acids. The CDR3 protein is CASSTGGEKLFF. In nucleotides, the CDR3 is TGTGCCAGCAGTACAGGGGGTGAAAAACTGTTTTTT.

This clone appeared a few times. The chain is built from TRBV29-1 and TRBJ2-3, with TRBD2 matching over 9 bases. The CDR3 extends over 15 amino acids. CDR1 is SQVTM and CDR2 is ANQGSEA in the germline V gene. V was clipped by 6 bases and J by 3 bases; unmatched bases: 10. The CDR3 here is CSVVWAGGQTDTQYF. The CDR3 DNA reads as TGCAGCGTAGTCTGGGCGGGGGGGCAAACAGATACGCAGTATTTT.

CDR3 sequence (DNA): TGTGCCAGCAGCTGGGGTAAAGGGGCTAATGAAAAACTGTTTTTT. Its translation: CASSWGKGANEKLFF. The chain joins TRBV7-9 to TRBJ1-4; D perhaps matches TRBD1 (5 bases). Germline CDR1 and CDR2: SEHNR and FQNEAQ (reference sequence). The V end was cut by 4 bases, the J end by 3 bases, with 12 bases between. The CDR3 is made up of 15 amino acids. Looking up the rest from reference TRBV7-9 and TRBJ1-4 gives the full variable domain: DTGVSQNPRHKITKRGQNVTFRCDPISEHNRLYWYRQTLGQGPEFLTYFQNEAQLEKSRLLSDRFSAERPKGSFSTLEIQRTEQGDSAMYLCASSWGKGANEKLFFGSGTQLSVL.

This clone appeared once. This rearrangement joins TRBV20-1 to TRBJ1-2; D not certain. The CDR3 extends over 11 amino acids. The germline V gene encodes CDR1 DFQATT and CDR2 SNEGSKA (reference sequence). V lost 4 bases, J lost 4 bases, and 7 bases lay in between. CDR3 in DNA: TGCAGTGCTAAGAGCATCTATGGCTACACCTTC. Residues: CSAKSIYGYTF.

The chain combines TRBV18 with TRBJ1-1; 7 bases map to TRBD1. V lost 3 bases to trimming and J lost 7 bases; unmatched junction nucleotides: 8. This CDR3 region has 14 residues. Looked up from germline, CDR1 is KGHSH and CDR2 is LQKENI. The CDR3 sequence is CASSPEMTGFEAFF. DNA of the CDR3: TGTGCCAGCTCACCCGAAATGACAGGGTTTGAAGCTTTCTTT.

The chain has TRBV18 and TRBJ1-1; D unclear. CDR3 length: 12 amino acids. Between the trimmed V and J ends, which lost 3 bases and 2 bases, there was a span of 4 bases. The germline V gene encodes CDR1 KGHSH and CDR2 LQKENI. The CDR3 sequence: CASSPLNTEAFF. The CDR3 coding sequence is TGTGCCAGCTCACCGTTAAACACTGAAGCTTTCTTT.